This T cell receptor beta chain was retrieved from a study of blood T cell repertoires in COVID-19. The wider study: COVID-19 samples from acute and convalescent phases originated in the United States, Italy and Spain. Sources were T cells, B-cell-depleted T cells, or PBMCs; the material itself was cDNA or gDNA.

In the original analysis: Reference gene primer amplification in the assay estimated nucleated cell counts. Repertoires were generated with immunoSEQ multiplex PCR, while TCRdb's copy carries only in-frame clones and drops some. V, J and clone size derive from that table, while D and trimming were established from the DNA sequence. The sample has fewer than 350,000 clones, 87% seen once; the top ten hold around 7.8%. Germline CDR1 reads ENHRY; CDR2 reads SYGVKD. The trim removed 6 bases at V and 5 bases at J, leaving 9 bases unmatched. The CDR3 covers 14 residues. Comment on this clone: Other DNA sequences in the sample encode the same CDR3.

The origin of this receptor is a woman between 50 and 59 years old who had recovered from COVID-19. The sequencing sample was made of peripheral blood. V and J are TRBV10-3 and TRBJ1-1; 7 bases align to TRBD1. The CDR3 protein is CAIRETGVRTEAFF. Here the CDR3 DNA reads TGTGCCATCAGGGAAACAGGGGTAAGGACTGAAGCTTTCTTT.